This TCR delta chain is from a study of gamma-delta T cells after stem cell transplantation. TCRdb re-called clones from the RT-PCR reads via CATT. The sample has more than 2,000 delta-chain clones, 2.5% to 3% seen once. This CDR3 contains 17 residues. Germline values: CDR1 GEAIGNYY, CDR2 EKD. Note on this clone: An end of the junction differs from the germline gene, which may be a read error. Other DNA sequences in this sample translate to the same CDR3.

This TCR was recovered from a human donor. It is not recorded whose cells these are; they may come from a transplant donor. This chain joins TRDV2 and TRDJ1; 13 positions match TRDD3. Sequencing was done on a sample of gamma-delta T cells. In DNA, the CDR3 is TGTGCCTGTGTCGCACTTACTGGGGGATACGCGTCCGACAAACTCATCTTT. This translates into CACVALTGGYASDKLIF.